A selection of T cell receptor beta chains follows, all from one sample in a study of cytotoxic CD8 clonotypes in ibrutinib-treated CLL. Using immunoSEQ multiplex PCR, the repertoire was profiled, and TCRdb retains in-frame clones only, with some absent. The data show 300,000 to 350,000 clones, with around four fifths seen just once and over 6.5% held by the top ten. The sample was PBMCs, taken before ibrutinib treatment. These receptor sequences come from a human donor with chronic lymphocytic leukemia. The CDR3 runs from the conserved cysteine through the conserved F or W. A D gene is named only where the DNA matches it firmly. Only some rows state a clone size, as once, few, many or a class for expanded clones.

v_call: TRBV9
d_call: .
clone_size: .
cdr3_aa: CASSTTGATGPGTQYF

v_call: TRBV10-2
d_call: .
clone_size: once
cdr3_aa: CASSDIGYGYTF

v_call: TRBV10-3
d_call: TRBD1
clone_size: many
cdr3_aa: CAISQGTGVTEQFF

v_call: TRBV2
d_call: .
clone_size: once
cdr3_aa: CASSPDDTNYGYTF

v_call: TRBV5-1
d_call: .
clone_size: .
cdr3_aa: CASSKEQGTETQYF

v_call: TRBV27
d_call: .
clone_size: .
cdr3_aa: CASSPHLAKETQYF

v_call: TRBV27
d_call: .
clone_size: once
cdr3_aa: CASSSSKTGSLAGNEQFF

v_call: TRBV18
d_call: TRBD1
clone_size: .
cdr3_aa: CASSQTGTESPGQPQHF

v_call: TRBV10-2
d_call: TRBD2
clone_size: .
cdr3_aa: CASRTSGRGEQFF

v_call: TRBV7-9
d_call: .
clone_size: few
cdr3_aa: CASSLQGTPYEQYF

v_call: TRBV28
d_call: TRBD2
clone_size: .
cdr3_aa: CASSFGGTTSGALYEQYF

v_call: TRBV6-4
d_call: TRBD1
clone_size: .
cdr3_aa: CASRTGSGNQPQHF

v_call: TRBV5-4
d_call: TRBD2
clone_size: .
cdr3_aa: CASRDERELTYEQYF

v_call: TRBV4-3
d_call: TRBD2
clone_size: .
cdr3_aa: CASSQDPTSGILTGELFF

v_call: TRBV5-1
d_call: .
clone_size: .
cdr3_aa: CASSFGQQGLGETQYF

v_call: TRBV20-1
d_call: .
clone_size: .
cdr3_aa: CTTYLNTEAFF